Listed below are T cell receptor beta chains from one sample, sequenced in a study of MAIT cells during Salmonella Paratyphi A infection. TCRdb reanalysed the 5' RACE reads using MiXCR and keeps one entry per CDR3 protein. The sample yields over 850 distinct CDR3 sequences, approximately 25% seen once. The sequenced sample was MAIT cells from blood, obtained at the last sampling point of the challenge study. These receptors all stem from a person aged 18 to 75 who was deliberately infected with Salmonella Paratyphi A in a paratyphoid fever challenge study. The CDR3 runs from the conserved cysteine through the conserved F or W. The order of the fields is CDR3 DNA, CDR3 protein, D gene, V gene, clone size, J gene. The D gene is left open where the match is weak. Clone size appears in some rows only: once, few, many, or a class for an expanded clone.

DNA: TGCAGTGCTAGAGGGGCGGTATCCGTGGGCAATCAGCCCCAGCATTTT
CDR3: CSARGAVSVGNQPQHF
D: -
V: TRBV20-1
size: medium-sized
J: TRBJ1-5

DNA: TGTGCCAGCCGATTTACAGGGAGAGAGACCCAGTACTTC
CDR3: CASRFTGRETQYF
D: -
V: TRBV7-2
size: medium-sized
J: TRBJ2-5

DNA: TGTGCCACCAGCAGCAGTAACAGGGTAGGAGATGAGCAGTACTTC
CDR3: CATSSSNRVGDEQYF
D: -
V: TRBV15
size: few
J: TRBJ2-7

DNA: TGCGCCAGCAGCCAAGGTCAGGGGGACCAAGAGACCCAGTACTTC
CDR3: CASSQGQGDQETQYF
D: TRBD1
V: TRBV4-3
size: -
J: TRBJ2-5

DNA: TGTGCCAGCAGCCAAGCATACGGCACTGGAAACACCATATATTTT
CDR3: CASSQAYGTGNTIYF
D: -
V: TRBV3-1
size: few
J: TRBJ1-3

DNA: TGCGCCAGCAGCCACCTAACTAGCGGGGGGGCCGTGGGGGCCGGGGAGCTGTTTTTT
CDR3: CASSHLTSGGAVGAGELFF
D: TRBD2
V: TRBV4-3
size: large
J: TRBJ2-2

DNA: TGTGCCACCAGCCTTAGCGGGAGGGCCGCAGATACGCAGTATTTT
CDR3: CATSLSGRAADTQYF
D: TRBD2
V: TRBV15
size: few
J: TRBJ2-3

DNA: TGCGCCAGCAGCCAAGATTCTAGCGGGACTGGGGCCAACGTCCTGACTTTC
CDR3: CASSQDSSGTGANVLTF
D: TRBD2
V: TRBV4-3
size: medium-sized
J: TRBJ2-6

DNA: TGTGCCAGCAGCCCCATCCAGGTTACGCAGTATTTT
CDR3: CASSPIQVTQYF
D: -
V: TRBV7-9
size: large
J: TRBJ2-3

DNA: TGTGCCAGCAGGAGGGGAACGGAGGACACCGGGGAGCTGTTTTTT
CDR3: CASRRGTEDTGELFF
D: -
V: TRBV6-1
size: large
J: TRBJ2-2

DNA: TGCAGCGTTGAAGATCAGCCCCAGCATTTT
CDR3: CSVEDQPQHF
D: -
V: TRBV29-1
size: medium-sized
J: TRBJ1-5

DNA: TGTGCCAGCAGTGCGTTTGGTGGCACCGGGGAGCTGTTTTTT
CDR3: CASSAFGGTGELFF
D: -
V: TRBV6-4
size: medium-sized
J: TRBJ2-2

DNA: TGTGCCAGCAGTGAAGCGCAGCACAATGAGCAGTTCTTC
CDR3: CASSEAQHNEQFF
D: -
V: TRBV6-1
size: few
J: TRBJ2-1

DNA: TGTGCCAGCAGCCAAGATAGAGCGGGAGTCGAGGGCGGGGAGCTGTTTTTT
CDR3: CASSQDRAGVEGGELFF
D: TRBD2
V: TRBV4-2
size: -
J: TRBJ2-2

DNA: TGCAGTGCGAAGCGGGAGGGTGGATCCCCGGAGTTCGAGCAGTACTTC
CDR3: CSAKREGGSPEFEQYF
D: TRBD2
V: TRBV20-1
size: medium-sized
J: TRBJ2-7

DNA: TGCGCCAGCAGCTTGACTAGCCTAGAAGAGACCCAGTACTTC
CDR3: CASSLTSLEETQYF
D: -
V: TRBV5-1
size: -
J: TRBJ2-5

DNA: TGTGCCAGCAGTGACGGGCAAGAGACCCAGTACTTC
CDR3: CASSDGQETQYF
D: -
V: TRBV2
size: -
J: TRBJ2-5

DNA: TGTGCCACCAGTGAAGGGGACAGGGGCGAAGCTTTCTTT
CDR3: CATSEGDRGEAFF
D: TRBD1
V: TRBV24-1
size: medium-sized
J: TRBJ1-1

DNA: TGTGCCAGCAGTGAAGTCGAGAACACTGAAGCTTTCTTT
CDR3: CASSEVENTEAFF
D: -
V: TRBV6-1
size: medium-sized
J: TRBJ1-1

DNA: TGCAGTGCTAGCCCCGTTAGCTACATGAACACTGAAGCTTTCTTT
CDR3: CSASPVSYMNTEAFF
D: -
V: TRBV20-1
size: -
J: TRBJ1-1

DNA: TGTGCCACCAGCAGAGATTTTGGGGGCGGTAATGAAAAACTGTTTTTT
CDR3: CATSRDFGGGNEKLFF
D: -
V: TRBV15
size: large
J: TRBJ1-4

DNA: TGTGCCAGCAGCCAAGAGACGGACAGCTCCTACGAGCAGTACTTC
CDR3: CASSQETDSSYEQYF
D: -
V: TRBV4-2
size: few
J: TRBJ2-7

DNA: TGTGCCAGCAGTGAAGAGGGTTCCGGCGGGGTGTTGACAACCCAGTACTTC
CDR3: CASSEEGSGGVLTTQYF
D: -
V: TRBV6-1
size: -
J: TRBJ2-5

DNA: TGTGCCAGCAGGGGGACAGGGGTTGGCGCTTTCTTT
CDR3: CASRGTGVGAFF
D: TRBD1
V: TRBV6-1
size: -
J: TRBJ1-1

DNA: TGTGCCACCTTAGCGGGGGCCTATAGCACAGATACGCAGTATTTT
CDR3: CATLAGAYSTDTQYF
D: TRBD2
V: TRBV15
size: medium-sized
J: TRBJ2-3

DNA: TGCGCCAGCAGCCCCGAGATTAGCTCTGGGGCCAACGTCCTGACTTTC
CDR3: CASSPEISSGANVLTF
D: -
V: TRBV4-3
size: medium-sized
J: TRBJ2-6

DNA: TGTGCCACCACCTTGGCGGGGGAATCTTACAATGAGCAGTTCTTC
CDR3: CATTLAGESYNEQFF
D: TRBD2
V: TRBV15
size: medium-sized
J: TRBJ2-1

DNA: TGCAGTGCTAGAGATACGTTCGAGTACAATGAGCAGTTCTTC
CDR3: CSARDTFEYNEQFF
D: -
V: TRBV20-1
size: hyperexpanded
J: TRBJ2-1

DNA: TGTGCCAGCAGTTACGACAGAACCTACGAGCAGTACTTC
CDR3: CASSYDRTYEQYF
D: -
V: TRBV6-5
size: -
J: TRBJ2-7

DNA: TGTGCCAGCAGTTTGGGTGGAAACACAAGAGATTGG
CDR3: CASSLGGNTRDW
D: -
V: TRBV12-3/TRBV12-4
size: once
J: TRBJ1-3

DNA: TGCGCCAGCAGCCAAGAAGTGGGACAGGGGGCAGATACGCAGTATTTT
CDR3: CASSQEVGQGADTQYF
D: TRBD1
V: TRBV4-3
size: large
J: TRBJ2-3

DNA: TGCAGTGCTAGAGATGACGCCCCCACGACGGTGAACACTGAAGCTTTCTTT
CDR3: CSARDDAPTTVNTEAFF
D: -
V: TRBV20-1
size: medium-sized
J: TRBJ1-1

DNA: TGTGCCAGCAGTGAAGATGCTGCGGGAGCCGGGGAGCTGTTTTTT
CDR3: CASSEDAAGAGELFF
D: TRBD2
V: TRBV6-1
size: few
J: TRBJ2-2

DNA: TGCAGCGTGGAGTTCAGGGAAGGCCAGCCCCAGCATTTT
CDR3: CSVEFREGQPQHF
D: -
V: TRBV29-1
size: medium-sized
J: TRBJ1-5